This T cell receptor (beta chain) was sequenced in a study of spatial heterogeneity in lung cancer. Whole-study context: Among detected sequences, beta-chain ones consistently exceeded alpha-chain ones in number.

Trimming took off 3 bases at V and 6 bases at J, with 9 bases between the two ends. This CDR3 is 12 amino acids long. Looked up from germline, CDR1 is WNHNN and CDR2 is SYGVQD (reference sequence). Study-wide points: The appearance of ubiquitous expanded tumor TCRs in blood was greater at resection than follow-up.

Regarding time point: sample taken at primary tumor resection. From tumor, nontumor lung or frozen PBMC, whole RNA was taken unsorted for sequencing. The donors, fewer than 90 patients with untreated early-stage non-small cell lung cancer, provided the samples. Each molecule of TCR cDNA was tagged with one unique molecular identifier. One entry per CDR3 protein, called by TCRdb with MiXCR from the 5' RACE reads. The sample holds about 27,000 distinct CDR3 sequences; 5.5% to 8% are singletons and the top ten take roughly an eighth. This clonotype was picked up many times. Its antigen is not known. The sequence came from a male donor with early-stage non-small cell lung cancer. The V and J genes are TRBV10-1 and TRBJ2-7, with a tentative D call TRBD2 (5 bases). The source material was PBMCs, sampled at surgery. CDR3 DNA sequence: TGCGCCAGCAGTGACCCCGAGGGCGAGCAGTACTTC. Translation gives CASSDPEGEQYF.